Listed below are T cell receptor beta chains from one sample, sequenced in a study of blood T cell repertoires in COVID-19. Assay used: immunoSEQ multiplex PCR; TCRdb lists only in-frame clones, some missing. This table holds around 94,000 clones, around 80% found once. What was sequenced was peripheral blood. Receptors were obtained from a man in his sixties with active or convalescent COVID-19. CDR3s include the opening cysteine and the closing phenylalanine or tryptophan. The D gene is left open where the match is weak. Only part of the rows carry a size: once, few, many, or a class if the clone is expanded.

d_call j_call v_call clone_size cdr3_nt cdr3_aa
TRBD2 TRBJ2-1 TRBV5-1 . TGCGCCAGCAGCTTTAGCGGGAGGGCCGATGAGCAGTTCTTC CASSFSGRADEQFF
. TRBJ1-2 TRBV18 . TGTGCCAGCTCCCCAGACAGCGGGTATGGCTACACCTTC CASSPDSGYGYTF
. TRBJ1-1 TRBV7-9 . TGTGCCAGCAGCCCGCCCTTCGGGGGTGACACTGAAGCTTTCTTT CASSPPFGGDTEAFF
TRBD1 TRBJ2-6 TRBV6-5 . TGTGCCAGCAGTCCAGGGGGTTCTGGGGCCAACGTCCTGACTTTC CASSPGGSGANVLTF
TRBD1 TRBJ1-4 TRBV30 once TGTGCCTGGACCAGGGGGAATATGGTCAATGAAAAACTGTTTTTT CAWTRGNMVNEKLFF
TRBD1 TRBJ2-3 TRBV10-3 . TGTGCCATCAGCCAAGGACAGGTTAGGGCAGATACGCAGTATTTT CAISQGQVRADTQYF
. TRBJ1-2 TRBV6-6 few TGTGCCAGCAGTTTAGGACAGTACTATGGCTACACCTTC CASSLGQYYGYTF
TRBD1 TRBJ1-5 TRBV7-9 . TGTGCCAGCAGCCCGGGACAGGGAAATAATCAGCCCCAGCATTTT CASSPGQGNNQPQHF
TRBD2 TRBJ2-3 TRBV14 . TGTGCCAGCAGCCAACCCTTACTAGCGGGAGGGCCAAATACGCAGTATTTT CASSQPLLAGGPNTQYF
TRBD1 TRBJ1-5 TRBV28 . TGTGCCAGCCGGGACAGGGGGCCGGGCAATCAGCCCCAGCATTTT CASRDRGPGNQPQHF
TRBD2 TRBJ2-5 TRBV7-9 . TGTGCCAGCAGCTCGGGGACTAGCGGGAGGGAGACCCAGTACTTC CASSSGTSGRETQYF
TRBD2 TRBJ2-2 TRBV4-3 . TGCGCCAGCAGCCAAGATATCGGACTAGCGGGATCGAACACCGGGGAGCTGTTTTTT CASSQDIGLAGSNTGELFF
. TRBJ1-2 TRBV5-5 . TGTGCCAGCAGCGTGAGGGCGGGAAACTATGGCTACACCTTC CASSVRAGNYGYTF
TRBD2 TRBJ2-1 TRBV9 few TGTGCCACCCAGCCGGGACTAGACTACAATGAGCAGTTCTTC CATQPGLDYNEQFF
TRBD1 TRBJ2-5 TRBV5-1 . TGCGCCAGCAGCTTCGGACAGGGGAAGGGAGAGACCCAGTACTTC CASSFGQGKGETQYF
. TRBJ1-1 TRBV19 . TGTGCCAGTAGGTCTACAGGGTATCGGGACACTGAAGCTTTCTTT CASRSTGYRDTEAFF
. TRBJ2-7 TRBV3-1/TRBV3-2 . TGTGCCAGCAGCCCCCCGAGCTTGTACGAGCAGTACTTC CASSPPSLYEQYF
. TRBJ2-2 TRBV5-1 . TGCGCCAGCAGCTTGGCACAGGGCGGGTACACCGGGGAGCTGTTTTTT CASSLAQGGYTGELFF
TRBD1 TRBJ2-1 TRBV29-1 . TGCAGCGCCCTTCCGGCGGGACAGGACTACAATGAGCAGTTCTTC CSALPAGQDYNEQFF
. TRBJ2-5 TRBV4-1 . TGCGCCAGCAGCCAAGATGAGATCGGGGGCCAAGAGACCCAGTACTTC CASSQDEIGGQETQYF
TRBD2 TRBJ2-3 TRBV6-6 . TGTGCCAGCCTAGCAGCGGGGGGCGCAGATACGCAGTATTTT CASLAAGGADTQYF
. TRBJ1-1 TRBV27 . TGTGCCAGCAGAGGAATCAGGACGGGGAAGATTGAAGCTTTCTTT CASRGIRTGKIEAFF
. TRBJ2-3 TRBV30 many TGTGCGGGTCAACCGGGACTCCGCACAGATACGCAGTATTTT CAGQPGLRTDTQYF